These 21 T cell receptor beta chains originate from one sample sequenced in a study of cytomegalovirus exposure and HLA in healthy donors. The PCR employed 60 Vbeta primers together with 13 Jbeta primers. Libraries were prepared by immunoSEQ multiplex PCR; TCRdb keeps only in-frame clonotypes and omits some of them. The sample holds about 130,000 clones; 55% to 75% are singletons and the top ten take roughly 1.6%. The sequencing sample was made of PBMCs. These receptors were taken from a man aged 30 to 45 in good health and CMV-seropositive.

CDR3 coding DNA: TGTGCCAGCAGCGTCAGGGGGCCCTACAATGAGCAGTTCTTC. Translating it yields CASSVRGPYNEQFF. The chain employs TRBV9 and TRBJ2-1; 8 bases match TRBD1. The ends lost 2 bases at V and 2 bases at J; junction bases unmatched: 0. Germline CDR1 SGDLS, CDR2 YYNGEE. The CDR3 consists of 14 residues.

This clone showed up many times. The gene calls are TRBV6-6 and TRBJ2-1; perhaps TRBD2 as D (6 bases). The ends were cut back, 5 bases at V and 10 bases at J, with 15 bases in the middle. The CDR3 has 13 amino acids. CDR1 is MNHNY and CDR2 is SVGAGI in the germline V gene (reference sequence). The CDR3 DNA is TGTGCCAGCAGTCCACTAGCCCGAAGAGAGCAGTTCTTC. Its protein is CASSPLARREQFF.

The rearrangement joins TRBV4-2 to TRBJ1-3, with D possibly TRBD1 on 6 matching bases. The CDR3 length is 18 residues. Trimming removed 4 bases from V and 3 bases from J, with 22 bases in between. From germline, CDR1 is LGHNA and CDR2 YNFKEQ. In DNA, the CDR3 is TGTGCCAGCAGCCTGCGGATGAAGACAGGCTGGTATGGAAACACCATATATTTT. This encodes CASSLRMKTGWYGNTIYF.

The rearrangement uses TRBV11-2 and TRBJ1-3, with 9 bases fitting TRBD1. Germline CDR1 is SGHAT and CDR2 is FQNNGV. V dropped 6 bases and J dropped 7; count of bases not matched to a gene: 13. CDR3 size: 16 residues. The CDR3 region has the DNA TGTGCCAGCAGAAGAGTAGGACAGGGGAGGCTCAACACCATATATTTT. This sequence encodes CASRRVGQGRLNTIYF. Full variable domain (remainder filled in from reference TRBV11-2 and TRBJ1-3): EAGVAQSPRYKIIEKRQSVAFWCNPISGHATLYWYQQILGQGPKLLIQFQNNGVVDDSQLPKDRFSAERLKGVDSTLKIQPAKLEDSAVYLCASRRVGQGRLNTIYFGEGSWLTVV.

This clone was counted between two and nine times. Other DNA sequences from this sample encode an identical CDR3 as well. The J gene is TRBJ2-7, the V gene TRBV6-1; weak D call: TRBD2 (6 bases). There are 16 residues in the CDR3. V lost 2 bases and J lost 4, with 18 bases in between. Germline CDR1 MNHNS, CDR2 SASEGT. The CDR3 DNA is TGTGCCAGCAGTGAAATGGGGGAGGCAGCGTTTTACGAGCAGTACTTC. This gives the protein CASSEMGEAAFYEQYF.

The chain carries TRBV6-5 and TRBJ2-3; tentatively, D is TRBD2 (6 bases). V shed 8 bases and J shed 5 bases, with 20 bases lying between them. The CDR3 runs to 15 residues. From germline, CDR1 is MNHEY and CDR2 SVGAGI. As DNA, the CDR3 is TGTGCCAGCGGGCGGGGCGGGACCGTAAAAGATACGCAGTATTTT. Its translation is CASGRGGTVKDTQYF.

The genes are TRBV5-4 and TRBJ2-7, with 14 nucleotides matching TRBD2. The germline gives CDR1 SGHNT, CDR2 YYREEE (reference sequence). V was pared by 4 bases and J by 4 bases, with 7 bases of the junction left unmatched. The length of the CDR3 is 16 residues. The CDR3 loop reads CASSRGLAGVTYEQYF. CDR3 in DNA: TGTGCCAGCAGCCGGGGACTAGCGGGAGTAACGTACGAGCAGTACTTC.

The V and J genes are TRBV15 and TRBJ2-7, with TRBD1 matching over 9 bases. The CDR3 is made up of 15 amino acids. V shed 5 bases and J 5 bases; nucleotides not matched to a gene: 10. In germline, CDR1 is LNHNV, CDR2 YYDKDF (reference sequence). The CDR3 protein is CATSRSGTGFDEQYF. The DNA for the CDR3 is TGTGCCACCAGCCGTTCCGGGACAGGGTTTGACGAGCAGTACTTC.

The DNA for the CDR3 is TGTGCCAGCAGGGGGCCGGGTTCCTACGAGCAGTACTTC. Its protein product is CASRGPGSYEQYF. The V and J genes are TRBV6-1 and TRBJ2-7; possible D gene TRBD1, 5 bases. Trimming left V 6 bases short and J 1 base short, with 10 bases between. Germline V gene data show CDR1 as MNHNS and CDR2 as SASEGT. The CDR3 is made up of 13 amino acids.

The table lists this clone with a few counts. This chain connects TRBV4-2 to TRBJ2-5, with 10 positions matching TRBD2. Matching the DNA end better, TRBJ2-7 makes the J call doubtful. Germline values: CDR1 LGHNA, CDR2 YNFKEQ. The CDR3 sequence is 16 residues long. The CDR3 coding sequence is TGTGCCAGCAGCCAAGAGACGTGGCTAGCGGGAGACGAGCAGTACTTC. Its protein is CASSQETWLAGDEQYF.

The chain links TRBV28 to TRBJ1-5; D is unresolved. This CDR3 is 12 amino acids long. The V gene lost 3 bases and the J gene lost 11 bases, with 11 bases spanning the gap. Germline CDR1 is MDHEN and CDR2 is SYDVKM. The CDR3 protein is CASSFSFQAQHF. As DNA, the CDR3 is TGTGCCAGCAGTTTTTCATTCCAGGCCCAGCATTTT.

This sequence joins TRBV27 and TRBJ2-2; TRBD2 agrees at 7 bases. The germline CDR1 and CDR2 sequences are MNHEY and SMNVEV (reference sequence). The V segment lost 5 bases and the J segment 6 bases; nucleotides outside the gene matches: 9. The CDR3 is 15 amino acids. This CDR3 reads CASSDTSVLPGELFF. CDR3 nucleotide sequence: TGTGCCAGCAGTGACACTAGCGTTTTGCCCGGGGAGCTGTTTTTT.

The chain couples TRBV4-1 to TRBJ2-1; maybe TRBD2 (6 bases). Germline V gene sequence: CDR1 MGHRA, CDR2 YSYEKL. V gave up 3 bases and J gave up 6 bases, with 15 bases separating them. The CDR3 runs to 15 residues. The CDR3: CASSHTGTSSNEQFF. CDR3 in DNA: TGCGCCAGCAGCCACACCGGGACTTCTAGCAATGAGCAGTTCTTC.

V gene TRBV7-9 combines with J gene TRBJ2-1; D may be TRBD2 (5 bases). The germline V and J ends were trimmed by 4 bases and 6 bases, with 28 bases remaining between them. Per germline, CDR1 SEHNR and CDR2 FQNEAQ (reference sequence). CDR3 length equals 19 residues. The CDR3 DNA reads as TGTGCCAGCAGCTCCCGCCACACCGGGGTAAGGTTTGATGGCAATGAGCAGTTCTTC. This sequence encodes CASSSRHTGVRFDGNEQFF.

The rearrangement links TRBV14 to TRBJ2-3; TRBD2 aligns across 10 bases. CDR1 is SGHDN, CDR2 FVKESK, per germline. With V trimmed by 6 bases and J by 3 bases, 9 bases remained unmatched. This CDR3 contains 16 residues. CDR3 sequence: CASSPSGRMGTDTQYF. DNA of the CDR3: TGTGCCAGCAGTCCTAGCGGGAGAATGGGGACAGATACGCAGTATTTT.

The V gene is TRBV5-1, the J gene TRBJ2-7, with 8 bases matching TRBD2. The junction had 8 bases not matched to a gene; V was cut back by 5 bases and J by 4 bases. CDR1 is SGHRS and CDR2 is YFSETQ in the germline V gene. The CDR3 has 14 amino acids. The CDR3 spells CASRLGLAFYEQYF. The CDR3 DNA sequence: TGCGCCAGCAGATTAGGACTAGCCTTTTACGAGCAGTACTTC.

Only a few counts were recorded for this clone. This sequence joins TRBV7-9 and TRBJ2-5; 9 positions match TRBD2. The CDR3 loop spans 13 amino acids. From germline, CDR1 is SEHNR and CDR2 FQNEAQ (reference sequence). Trimming took 5 bases from V and 5 from J; bases not matched to a gene: 3. In DNA form, the CDR3 reads TGTGCCAGCAGCCGTAGCGGGAGCGAGACCCAGTACTTC. Amino acid sequence: CASSRSGSETQYF.

The V call is TRBV2, the J call TRBJ1-1; D uncertain. The CDR3 is made up of 15 amino acids. Germline-derived CDR1 and CDR2 are SNHLY and FYNNEI. V dropped 4 bases and J dropped 6 bases, with 18 bases sitting between them. DNA for the CDR3: TGTGCCAGCAGTGTATTCGGGGTAAAGTTGGCTGAAGCTTTCTTT. As protein: CASSVFGVKLAEAFF.

This clone has just a few counts. The V and J genes are TRBV18 and TRBJ1-1; D is possibly TRBD1 (5 bases). The CDR3 is made up of 13 amino acids. V shed 4 bases and J shed 1 base, with 7 bases lying between them. Germline V gene data show CDR1 as KGHSH and CDR2 as LQKENI. CDR3 region: CASSRQRNTEAFF. The CDR3 nucleotides are TGTGCCAGCTCACGACAGAGGAACACTGAAGCTTTCTTT.

This rearrangement joins TRBV6-5 to TRBJ2-3; TRBD1 agrees at 7 bases. Looked up from germline, CDR1 is MNHEY and CDR2 is SVGAGI. V lost 1 base, J lost 2 bases, and 3 bases stayed unmatched. This CDR3 has 15 amino acids. CDR3: CASSYFDRATDTQYF. The CDR3 DNA reads as TGTGCCAGCAGTTACTTCGACAGGGCCACAGATACGCAGTATTTT.

J is TRBJ1-2 and V is TRBV10-3; 11 positions agree with TRBD1. The CDR3 is 15 residues long. CDR1 is ENHRY and CDR2 is SYGVKD in the germline V gene. V was clipped by 6 bases and J by 4 bases; unmatched bases: 7. The CDR3 sequence is CAIRSGQGAAYGYTF. The CDR3 DNA reads as TGTGCCATCAGATCCGGACAGGGGGCCGCCTATGGCTACACCTTC.